This section outlines one T cell receptor beta chain sequence together with its context. This record comes from a study of blood T cell repertoires in COVID-19. CDR3 length equals 15 residues. In germline, CDR1 is SGDLS, CDR2 YYNGEE. Germline trimming cut 4 bases from V and 2 bases from J; bases unmatched to any gene: 7. Data came from immunoSEQ multiplex PCR; TCRdb stores just in-frame clones and leaves some out. The profile covers fewer than 60,000 clones, with 70% to 85% appearing a single time and around 3.5% taken by the ten largest. This receptor was taken from a man aged 60-69 years with acute or convalescent COVID-19. J is TRBJ2-5 and V is TRBV9; the match to TRBD2 covers 8 bases. Material: peripheral blood. The CDR3 sequence is CASSTPGTSQETQYF. CDR3 nucleotide sequence: TGTGCCAGCAGCACCCCCGGGACTAGTCAAGAGACCCAGTACTTC. The complete variable domain, with remaining parts taken from reference TRBV9 and TRBJ2-5, reads DSGVTQTPKHLITATGQRVTLRCSPRSGDLSVYWYQQSLDQGLQFLIQYYNGEERAKGNILERFSAQQFPDLHSELNLSSLELGDSALYFCASSTPGTSQETQYFGPGTRLLVL.